Below are 29 T cell receptor beta chains sequenced from a single sample in a study of T-cell reconstitution after alpha-beta-depleted transplantation in children. The antigens of these receptors remain unknown. A library of TCRbeta sequences, prepared with unique molecular identifiers, was generated. TCRdb used MiXCR to reprocess the PCR reads, holding one entry per CDR3 protein. The sample yields a few hundred thousand distinct CDR3 sequences, over 7.5% seen once. Study-level points and caveats: T-cell numbers and diversity one year post-transplant derived largely from freshly generated T cells.

Sequences were derived from peripheral blood, sampled 360 days after TCRalphabeta/CD19-depleted stem cell transplant. Source of these receptors: a female patient aged 2-9 years who had a stem cell transplant for Fanconi anemia, so the T cells may come from the graft donor.

This clonotype has at least ten counts. The chain is built from TRBV20-1 and TRBJ2-3; 11 nucleotides line up with TRBD2. The CDR3 extends over 15 amino acids. J gave up 2 bases and V 5 bases, and 6 bases lay outside the gene matches. CDR1 and CDR2 (germline): DFQATT, SNEGSKA (reference sequence). The CDR3 nucleotides read TGCAGTGCTCGACTGACTAGCGGGGACACAGATACGCAGTATTTT. As protein: CSARLTSGDTDTQYF.

The sample holds one count of this clonotype. This may be a read error: a much more frequent sequence differs by one nucleotide. As the CDR3 is not closed by the conserved phenylalanine or tryptophan, this likely results from a read error. The CDR3, as DNA: TGTGCCAGCAGTTTGGGCGGGGTAGGAGGAAACACCATATATTCT. Translation gives CASSLGGVGGNTIYS. The genes are TRBV12-3 or TRBV12-4 and TRBJ1-3; D is unclear. CDR3 length: 15 residues. V was cut by 3 bases and J by 4 bases, with 13 bases left in between.

This clonotype was counted between two and nine times. V is TRBV7-3 and J is TRBJ2-7; D uncertain. Trimming pared 5 bases from V and 3 bases from J, leaving 14 bases between. Germline V gene data show CDR1 as SGHTA and CDR2 as FQGTGA. CDR3 length: 14 amino acids. CDR3: CASSPDRRSYEQYF. The CDR3 region has the DNA TGTGCCAGCAGCCCGGACCGGCGTAGCTACGAGCAGTACTTC.

This clonotype was seen at least ten times. The V call is TRBV4-2, the J call TRBJ2-3, with 11 nucleotides matching TRBD2. CDR1 and CDR2 from the germline V gene are LGHNA and YNFKEQ. Trimming at V came to 0 bases and at J to 10 bases, leaving 9 bases not matched to a gene. The CDR3 length is 16 residues. DNA of the CDR3: TGTGCCAGCAGCCAAGATCGAGCTAGCGGGGGGTTAGCGCAGTATTTT. Its translation: CASSQDRASGGLAQYF.

This clonotype occurred a few times. J is TRBJ2-5 and V is TRBV24-1; 8 nucleotides agree with TRBD1. The CDR3 sequence is 16 residues long. The junction had 10 bases not matched to a gene; V was cut back by 3 bases and J by 5 bases. Germline loops: CDR1 KGHDR, CDR2 SFDVKD. CDR3 residues: CATSDPTAGGWETQYF. The CDR3 DNA sequence: TGTGCCACCAGTGATCCGACGGCAGGGGGCTGGGAGACCCAGTACTTC.

This clonotype was counted many times. V usage is TRBV12-3 or TRBV12-4 and J usage is TRBJ1-5; 9 nucleotides align to TRBD1. This CDR3 spans 15 amino acids. J was trimmed by 3 bases and V by 6 bases; bases with no gene match: 6. The CDR3 region is CASSRGTGYNQPQHF. The CDR3 DNA reads TGTGCCAGCAGCCGAGGGACAGGGTACAATCAGCCCCAGCATTTT.

This clonotype was seen ten or more times. CDR3 residues: CSGRDYNEQFF. CDR3 bases: TGCAGCGGCCGAGACTACAATGAGCAGTTCTTC. The chain recombines TRBV29-1 with TRBJ2-1; D is unclear. From germline, CDR1 is SQVTM and CDR2 ANQGSEA. Trimming left V 7 bases short and J 3 bases short, with 7 bases between. CDR3 length: 11 residues.

This clonotype has only a few counts. This chain joins TRBV12-1 and TRBJ2-3; the D call of TRBD1 is as the table states it, not checked on the DNA. TRBV12-1 counts as a pseudogene. The CDR3 is 16 residues long. Here the CDR3 DNA reads TGTGCCAGCAGCTCGATGACAGGGGCTAGCACAGATACGCAGTATTTT. Translating it yields CASSSMTGASTDTQYF.

Many counts were recorded for this clonotype. This chain links TRBV28 with TRBJ2-5, with TRBD2 matching 12 bases. Looked up from germline, CDR1 is MDHEN and CDR2 is SYDVKM. CDR3 length: 17 residues. The ends lost 3 bases at V and 2 bases at J; junction bases unmatched: 7. CDR3 DNA: TGTGCCAGCAGTTTCCGACTAGCGGGGGCCATTCAAGAGACCCAGTACTTC. Encoded protein: CASSFRLAGAIQETQYF.

This clonotype was observed at least ten times. This chain joins TRBV20-1 and TRBJ2-7, with a weak D call TRBD2 (6 bases). The CDR3 length is 14 residues. Germline V gives CDR1 DFQATT, CDR2 SNEGSKA (reference sequence). The germline V and J ends were trimmed by 4 bases and 4 bases, with 17 bases remaining between them. The chain's CDR3 is CSATPAGLFYEQYF. In nucleotides, the CDR3 is TGCAGTGCTACCCCCGCGGGGTTGTTTTACGAGCAGTACTTC.

Ten or more counts support this clonotype. The rearrangement links TRBV28 to TRBJ1-1, with D unresolved. This CDR3 region has 14 residues. V shed 2 bases and J shed 11 bases, with 18 bases lying between them. Germline loops: CDR1 MDHEN, CDR2 SYDVKM. The CDR3 DNA follows: TGTGCCAGCAGTTTAGGCTCAGCCCAGGTCGAGGCTTTCTTT. Its protein is CASSLGSAQVEAFF.

This clonotype was picked up many times. The CDR3 bases are TGCAGTGCTACCCACGGAGAGGGTTACGAGCAGTACTTC. It codes for CSATHGEGYEQYF. J is TRBJ2-7 and V is TRBV20-1, with D perhaps matching TRBD2 (5 bases). CDR3 length: 13 residues. The ends were cut back, 4 bases at V and 4 bases at J, with 14 bases in the middle. Germline CDR1 and CDR2: DFQATT and SNEGSKA (reference sequence).

V is TRBV11-1 and J is TRBJ2-4; 10 bases match TRBD1. The germline gives CDR1 SGHAT, CDR2 FQDESV (reference sequence). With V trimmed by 5 bases and J by 0 bases, 10 bases remained unmatched. This CDR3 has 18 amino acids. The CDR3 sequence: CASSPDRGGHLAKNIQYF. In nucleotides, the CDR3 is TGTGCCAGCAGCCCGGACAGGGGGGGACATCTAGCCAAAAACATTCAGTACTTC.

This clonotype showed up many times. The rearrangement joins TRBV5-1 to TRBJ1-1; D remains unclear. V lost 3 bases, J lost 5 bases, and 14 bases lay in between. From germline, CDR1 is SGHRS and CDR2 YFSETQ. CDR3 length: 14 amino acids. CDR3 protein: CASSSARGGTEAFF. CDR3 in DNA: TGCGCCAGCAGCTCCGCCCGGGGAGGGACTGAAGCTTTCTTT.

The table lists this clonotype with many counts. This chain uses TRBV12-3 or TRBV12-4 with TRBJ1-5; D unclear. Between the trimmed V and J ends, which lost 4 bases and 7 bases, there was a span of 11 bases. The length of the CDR3 is 13 residues. The CDR3 protein is CASSYSREQPQHF. DNA of the CDR3: TGTGCCAGCAGTTATTCGAGGGAACAGCCCCAGCATTTT.

This clonotype has a count of ten or more. This chain uses TRBV10-3 with TRBJ2-7; no definite D call. Between the trimmed V and J ends, which lost 5 bases and 0 bases, there was a span of 17 bases. CDR3 length equals 16 residues. Germline V CDR1 and CDR2: ENHRY, SYGVKD. The CDR3 is CAISTMNGAGSYEQYF. The CDR3 DNA reads as TGTGCCATCAGTACTATGAACGGAGCAGGCTCCTACGAGCAGTACTTC.

The rearrangement joins TRBV2 to TRBJ2-2; possibly TRBD1 for D (5 bases). Germline V gene sequence: CDR1 SNHLY, CDR2 FYNNEI. This CDR3 region has 17 residues. V shed 2 bases and J shed 2 bases, with 15 bases lying between them. For the CDR3, the DNA is TGTGCCAGCAGTGAAATCCTGTGGCAGGGTAACACCGGGGAGCTGTTTTTT. The encoded protein is CASSEILWQGNTGELFF.

The chain joins TRBV14 to TRBJ2-7; TRBD1 matches 7 bases. The CDR3 totals 15 residues. Per the germline V gene, CDR1 is SGHDN and CDR2 is FVKESK. V lost 4 bases, J lost 2 bases, and 8 bases stayed unmatched. The CDR3 protein is CASSPYRGLTYEQYF. The CDR3 bases are TGTGCCAGCAGCCCATACAGGGGCCTCACCTACGAGCAGTACTTC.

In its sample, this clonotype was seen a few times. This chain uses TRBV29-1 with TRBJ1-2; the D gene is possibly TRBD1 (5 bases). Trimming took 2 bases from V and 5 from J, leaving 12 bases between them. Germline values: CDR1 SQVTM, CDR2 ANQGSEA. The CDR3 totals 13 residues. CDR3 residues: CSVERQGPYGYTF. In nucleotides, the CDR3 is TGCAGCGTTGAACGGCAGGGCCCGTATGGCTACACCTTC.

The gene calls are TRBV5-6 and TRBJ2-1; D is perhaps TRBD2 (5 bases). V dropped 5 bases and J dropped 0 bases, with 15 bases sitting between them. The CDR3 loop spans 16 amino acids. Germline CDR1 reads SGHDT; CDR2 reads YYEEEE. CDR3 bases: TGTGCCAGCAGTTTTCGGACTCCTTCCTCCTACAATGAGCAGTTCTTC. As protein: CASSFRTPSSYNEQFF.

In this sample, this clonotype turned up many times. The chain combines TRBV5-1 with TRBJ2-2; 8 nucleotides line up with TRBD1. Losses at the gene ends were 4 bases for V and 4 bases for J; bases not matched to a gene: 9. The CDR3 contains 16 residues. Germline CDR1 reads SGHRS; CDR2 reads YFSETQ. Here the CDR3 reads CASSPSTGEATGELFF. For the CDR3, the DNA is TGCGCCAGCAGCCCTTCGACAGGGGAGGCCACCGGGGAGCTGTTTTTT.

This clonotype was observed many times. The chain couples TRBV29-1 to TRBJ2-3, with a possible D match to TRBD2 (5 bases). The germline V and J ends were trimmed by 5 bases and 9 bases, with 9 bases remaining between them. Germline V gene lookup returns CDR1 SQVTM and CDR2 ANQGSEA. The CDR3 spans 10 residues. The CDR3 DNA is TGCAGCGTTCTCCGGGAAACGCAGTATTTT. Protein: CSVLRETQYF.

The chain recombines TRBV6-1 with TRBJ1-5, with 9 bases identical to TRBD1. The CDR3 covers 15 residues. The germline V gene has CDR1 MNHNS and CDR2 SASEGT. The trim removed 5 bases at V and 8 bases at J, leaving 10 bases unmatched. In DNA form, the CDR3 reads TGTGCCAGCAGTCTGGGACAGGGAAAAGGAAAGCCCCAGCATTTT. It specifies CASSLGQGKGKPQHF.

This clonotype was seen ten or more times. The chain combines TRBV4-1 with TRBJ1-1, with D tentatively TRBD1 (6 bases). Per germline, CDR1 MGHRA and CDR2 YSYEKL. The CDR3 is 16 amino acids. With 2 bases removed from V and 5 bases from J, the gap between germline ends came to 18 bases. CDR3 residues: CASSQLRGPGQTEAFF. The CDR3 DNA reads as TGCGCCAGCAGCCAATTGAGGGGACCCGGACAGACTGAAGCTTTCTTT.

The chain uses TRBV4-2 and TRBJ2-7; TRBD2 is a possible D gene (6 bases). The germline CDR1 and CDR2 sequences are LGHNA and YNFKEQ. Trimming removed 6 bases at V and 6 bases at J, with 15 bases between. This CDR3 has 13 residues. The CDR3 DNA reads TGTGCCAGCAGTCGCGGGATCTTTTGCGAGCAGTACTTC. This translates into CASSRGIFCEQYF.

V usage is TRBV4-2 and J usage is TRBJ2-7, with D perhaps TRBD2 (5 bases). The CDR3 has 14 residues. Per the germline V gene, CDR1 is LGHNA and CDR2 is YNFKEQ. Trimming took 1 base from V and 4 from J, leaving 11 bases between them. The CDR3 sequence: CASSQGEGRYEQYF. The CDR3 coding sequence is TGTGCCAGCAGCCAAGGTGAGGGAAGGTACGAGCAGTACTTC.

This clonotype was counted at least ten times. V gene TRBV20-1 combines with J gene TRBJ1-4; D perhaps matches TRBD1 (5 bases). From germline, CDR1 is DFQATT and CDR2 SNEGSKA (reference sequence). The germline V and J ends were trimmed by 2 bases and 4 bases, with 8 bases remaining between them. This CDR3 comprises 13 residues. In DNA form, the CDR3 reads TGCAGTGCTAGACGGGGGTTTAATGAAAAACTGTTTTTT. Its protein product is CSARRGFNEKLFF.

This clonotype has ten or more counts. The rearrangement joins TRBV6-5 to TRBJ2-7, with 9 bases fitting TRBD2. CDR1 and CDR2 (germline): MNHEY, SVGAGI. CDR3 length equals 16 residues. With 2 bases clipped from V and 1 base from J, the junction kept 6 bases outside the gene matches. As DNA, the CDR3 is TGTGCCAGCAGTTACCTAGCGGGGAATCCTTCCTACGAGCAGTACTTC. It codes for CASSYLAGNPSYEQYF.

This clonotype was found many times. The chain joins TRBV20-1 to TRBJ2-3; weak D call: TRBD2 (6 bases). The CDR3 contains 17 residues. The ends were cut back, 3 bases at V and 0 bases at J, with 19 bases in the middle. Germline CDR1 reads DFQATT; CDR2 reads SNEGSKA (reference sequence). Written as DNA, the CDR3 is TGCAGTGCTAGGAACCTACTAGCCGCTGCTAGCACAGATACGCAGTATTTT. Amino acid sequence: CSARNLLAAASTDTQYF.